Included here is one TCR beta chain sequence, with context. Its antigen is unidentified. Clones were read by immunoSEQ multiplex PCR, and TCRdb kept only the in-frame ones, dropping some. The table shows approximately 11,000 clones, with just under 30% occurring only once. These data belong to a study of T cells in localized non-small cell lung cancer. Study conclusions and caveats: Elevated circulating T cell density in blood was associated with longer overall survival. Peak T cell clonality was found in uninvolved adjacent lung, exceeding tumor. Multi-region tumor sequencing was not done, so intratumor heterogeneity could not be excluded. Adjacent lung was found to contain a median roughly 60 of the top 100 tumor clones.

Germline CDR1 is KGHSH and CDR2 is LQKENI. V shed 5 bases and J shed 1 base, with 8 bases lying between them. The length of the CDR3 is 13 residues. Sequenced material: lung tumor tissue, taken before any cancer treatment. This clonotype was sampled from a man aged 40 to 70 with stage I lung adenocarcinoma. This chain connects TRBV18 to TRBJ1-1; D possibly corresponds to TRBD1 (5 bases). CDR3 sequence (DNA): TGTGCCAGCTCAACTGACAGGAACACTGAAGCTTTCTTT. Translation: CASSTDRNTEAFF.